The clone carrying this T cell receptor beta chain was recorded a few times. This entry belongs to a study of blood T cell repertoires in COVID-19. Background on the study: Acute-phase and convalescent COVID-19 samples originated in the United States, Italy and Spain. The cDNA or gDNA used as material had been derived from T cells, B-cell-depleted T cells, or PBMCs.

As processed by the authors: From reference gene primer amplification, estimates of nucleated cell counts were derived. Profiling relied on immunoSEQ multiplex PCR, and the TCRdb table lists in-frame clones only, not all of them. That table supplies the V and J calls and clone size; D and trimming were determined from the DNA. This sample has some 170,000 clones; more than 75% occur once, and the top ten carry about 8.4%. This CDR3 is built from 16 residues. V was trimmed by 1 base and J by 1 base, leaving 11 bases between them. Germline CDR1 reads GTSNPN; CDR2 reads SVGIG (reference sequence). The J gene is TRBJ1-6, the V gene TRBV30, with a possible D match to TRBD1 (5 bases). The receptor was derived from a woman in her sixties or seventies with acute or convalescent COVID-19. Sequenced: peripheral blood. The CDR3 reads CAWSGGEQSYNSPLHF. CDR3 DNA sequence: TGTGCCTGGAGTGGGGGGGAGCAGTCCTATAATTCACCCCTCCACTTT.